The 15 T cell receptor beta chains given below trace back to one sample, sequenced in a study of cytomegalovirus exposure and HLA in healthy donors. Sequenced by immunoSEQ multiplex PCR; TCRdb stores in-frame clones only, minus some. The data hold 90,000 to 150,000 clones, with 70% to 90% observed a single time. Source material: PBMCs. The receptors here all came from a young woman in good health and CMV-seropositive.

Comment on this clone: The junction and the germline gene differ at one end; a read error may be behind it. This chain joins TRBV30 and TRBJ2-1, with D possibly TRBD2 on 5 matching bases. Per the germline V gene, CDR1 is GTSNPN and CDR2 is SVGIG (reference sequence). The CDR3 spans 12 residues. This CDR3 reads CAWSVRGSRAVF. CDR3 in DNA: TGTGCCTGGAGTGTACGAGGGTCTAGAGCGGTCTTC. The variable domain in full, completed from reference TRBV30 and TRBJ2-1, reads SQTIHQWPATLVQPVGSPLSLECTVEGTSNPNLYWYRQAAGRGLQLLFYSVGIGQISSEVPQNLSASRPQDRQFILSSKKLLLSDSGFYLCAWSVRGSRAVFGPGTRLTVL.

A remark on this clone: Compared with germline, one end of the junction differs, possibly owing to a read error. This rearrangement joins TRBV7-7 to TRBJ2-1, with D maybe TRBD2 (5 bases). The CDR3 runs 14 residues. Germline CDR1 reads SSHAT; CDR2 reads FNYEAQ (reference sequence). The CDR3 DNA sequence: TGTGCTAGCAGCTTAAGGGATACGGGGAATGAGCAGTTCTTC. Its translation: CASSLRDTGNEQFF.

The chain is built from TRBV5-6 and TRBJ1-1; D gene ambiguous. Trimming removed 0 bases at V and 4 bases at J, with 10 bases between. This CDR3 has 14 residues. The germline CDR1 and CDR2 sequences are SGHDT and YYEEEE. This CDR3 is CASSLGLLRTEAFF. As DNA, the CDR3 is TGTGCCAGCAGCTTGGGACTCCTGCGCACTGAAGCTTTCTTT.

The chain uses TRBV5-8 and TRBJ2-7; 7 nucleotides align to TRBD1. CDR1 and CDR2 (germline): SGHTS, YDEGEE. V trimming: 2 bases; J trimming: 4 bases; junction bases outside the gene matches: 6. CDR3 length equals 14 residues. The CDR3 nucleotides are TGTGCCAGCAGCTTCGAGACAGGGTTTTACGAGCAGTACTTC. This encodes CASSFETGFYEQYF.

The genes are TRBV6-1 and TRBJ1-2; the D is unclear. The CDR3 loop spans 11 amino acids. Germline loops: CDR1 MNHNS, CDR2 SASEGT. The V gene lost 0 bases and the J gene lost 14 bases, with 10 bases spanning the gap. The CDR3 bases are TGTGCCAGCAGTGAAGCCGACCGGAGAACCTTC. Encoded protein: CASSEADRRTF.

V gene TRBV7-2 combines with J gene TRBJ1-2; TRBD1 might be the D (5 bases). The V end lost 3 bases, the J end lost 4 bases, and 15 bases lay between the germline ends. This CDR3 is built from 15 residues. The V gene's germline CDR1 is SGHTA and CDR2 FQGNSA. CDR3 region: CASSFGSLGRYGYTF. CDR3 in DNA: TGTGCCAGCAGCTTCGGTTCTCTGGGGCGCTATGGCTACACCTTC.

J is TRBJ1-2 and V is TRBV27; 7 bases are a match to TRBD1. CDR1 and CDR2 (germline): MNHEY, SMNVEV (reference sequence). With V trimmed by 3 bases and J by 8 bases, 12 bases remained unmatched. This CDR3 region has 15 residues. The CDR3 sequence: CASSFSLGGVEGYTF. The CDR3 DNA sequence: TGTGCCAGCAGTTTTTCCCTAGGGGGCGTAGAGGGCTACACCTTC.

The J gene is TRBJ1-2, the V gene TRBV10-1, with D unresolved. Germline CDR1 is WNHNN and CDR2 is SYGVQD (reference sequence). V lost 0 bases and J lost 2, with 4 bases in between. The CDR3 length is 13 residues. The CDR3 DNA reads TGCGCCAGCAGTGAGTCGGGCAACTATGGCTACACCTTC. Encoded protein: CASSESGNYGYTF.

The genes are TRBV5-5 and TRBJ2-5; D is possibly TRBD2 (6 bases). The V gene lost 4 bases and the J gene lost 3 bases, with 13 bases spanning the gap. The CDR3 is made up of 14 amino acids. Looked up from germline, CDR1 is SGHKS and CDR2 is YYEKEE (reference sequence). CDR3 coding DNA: TGTGCCAGCAGCCTCCCGACGGGGGAAGAGACCCAGTACTTC. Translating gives CASSLPTGEETQYF.

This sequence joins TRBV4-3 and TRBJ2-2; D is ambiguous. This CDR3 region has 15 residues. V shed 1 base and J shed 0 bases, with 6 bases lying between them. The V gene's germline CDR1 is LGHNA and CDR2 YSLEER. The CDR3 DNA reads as TGCGCCAGCAGCCAAGTTGCAGCGAACACCGGGGAGCTGTTTTTT. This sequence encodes CASSQVAANTGELFF.

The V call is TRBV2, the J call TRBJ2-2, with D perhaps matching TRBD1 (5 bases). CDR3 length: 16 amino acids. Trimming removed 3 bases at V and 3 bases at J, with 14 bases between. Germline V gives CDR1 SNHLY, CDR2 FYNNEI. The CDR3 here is CASSEWQGKDTGELFF. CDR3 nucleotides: TGTGCCAGCAGTGAGTGGCAGGGCAAGGACACCGGGGAGCTGTTTTTT.

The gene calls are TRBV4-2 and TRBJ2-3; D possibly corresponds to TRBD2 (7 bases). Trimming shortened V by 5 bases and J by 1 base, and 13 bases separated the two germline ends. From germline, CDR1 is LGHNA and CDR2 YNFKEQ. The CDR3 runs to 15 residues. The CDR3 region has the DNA TGTGCCAGCAGCACGCGGGGGACACGCACAGATACGCAGTATTTT. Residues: CASSTRGTRTDTQYF.

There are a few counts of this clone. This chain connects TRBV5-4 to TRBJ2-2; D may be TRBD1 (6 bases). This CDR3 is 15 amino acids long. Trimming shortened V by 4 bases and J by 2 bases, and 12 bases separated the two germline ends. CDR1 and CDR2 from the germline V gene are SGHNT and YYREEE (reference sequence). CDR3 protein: CASSGNRVNTGELFF. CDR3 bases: TGTGCCAGCAGCGGGAACAGGGTCAACACCGGGGAGCTGTTTTTT.

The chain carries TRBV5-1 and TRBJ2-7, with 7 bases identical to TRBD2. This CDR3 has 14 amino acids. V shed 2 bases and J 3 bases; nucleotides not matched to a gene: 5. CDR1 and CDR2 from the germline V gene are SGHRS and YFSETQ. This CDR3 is CASSFKGDYYEQYF. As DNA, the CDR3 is TGCGCCAGCAGCTTCAAAGGGGACTACTACGAGCAGTACTTC.

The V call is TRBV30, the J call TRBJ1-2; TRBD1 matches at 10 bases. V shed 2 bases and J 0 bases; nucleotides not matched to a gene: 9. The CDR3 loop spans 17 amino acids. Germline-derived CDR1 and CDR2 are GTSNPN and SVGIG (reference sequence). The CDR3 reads CAWSLGGGTGANYGYTF. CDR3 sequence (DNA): TGTGCCTGGAGTCTAGGTGGTGGGACAGGGGCTAACTATGGCTACACCTTC.